This T cell receptor beta chain comes out of a study of blood T cell repertoires in COVID-19. TCRdb keeps only in-frame clones here, not all; method: immunoSEQ multiplex PCR. The sample comprises approximately 500,000 clones, approximately 85% of which are singletons, and about 3% rests with the top ten. This receptor was obtained from a human donor in a cohort sampled during active COVID-19. Input material: peripheral blood.

CDR3 in DNA: TGCAGCACTGATAGCGGAGTCTCCTACAATGAGCAGTTCTTC. This sequence encodes CSTDSGVSYNEQFF. This rearrangement joins TRBV29-1 to TRBJ2-1; a possible D gene is TRBD2 (6 bases). V was cut by 8 bases and J by 0 bases, with 14 bases left in between. CDR3 length equals 14 residues. Germline V gives CDR1 SQVTM, CDR2 ANQGSEA.